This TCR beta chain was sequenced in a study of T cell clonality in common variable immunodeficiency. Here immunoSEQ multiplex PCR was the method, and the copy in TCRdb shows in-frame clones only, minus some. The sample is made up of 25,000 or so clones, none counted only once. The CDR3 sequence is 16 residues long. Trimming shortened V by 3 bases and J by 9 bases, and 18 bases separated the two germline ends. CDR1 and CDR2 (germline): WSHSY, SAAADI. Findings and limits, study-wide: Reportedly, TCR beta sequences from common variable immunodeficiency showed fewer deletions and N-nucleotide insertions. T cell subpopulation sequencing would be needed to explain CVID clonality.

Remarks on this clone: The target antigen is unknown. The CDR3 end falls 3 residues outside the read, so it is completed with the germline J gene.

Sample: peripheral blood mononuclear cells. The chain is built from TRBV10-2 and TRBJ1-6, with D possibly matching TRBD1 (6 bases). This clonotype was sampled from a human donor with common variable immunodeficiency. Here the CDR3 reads CASSEGAGAVGSPLHF. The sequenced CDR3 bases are TGCGCCAGCAGTGAAGGAGCAGGGGCGGTGGGTTCACCC.